Listed here are 32 T cell receptor beta chains from one sample, sequenced in a study of cytomegalovirus exposure and HLA in healthy donors. PCR involved 60 Vbeta and 13 Jbeta primers. Clones were sequenced by immunoSEQ multiplex PCR, and TCRdb holds only the in-frame ones, with some missing. The sample consists of roughly 140,000 clones, 60% to 70% of them appearing once. Sequenced input: PBMCs. The source of these receptors is a woman between 55 and 75 years old in good health and CMV-seropositive.

The rearrangement uses TRBV6-5 and TRBJ1-1, with D maybe TRBD1 (5 bases). Between the trimmed V and J ends, which lost 5 bases and 3 bases, there was a span of 16 bases. Germline V lookup: CDR1 MNHEY, CDR2 SVGAGI. The CDR3 has 15 amino acids. CDR3 protein: CASSTQGARDTEAFF. DNA for the CDR3: TGTGCCAGCAGTACCCAAGGGGCGCGAGACACTGAAGCTTTCTTT.

The V and J genes are TRBV4-3 and TRBJ2-2; possibly TRBD1 for D (5 bases). This CDR3 comprises 15 residues. Germline assignment: CDR1 LGHNA and CDR2 YSLEER. The germline V and J ends were trimmed by 3 bases and 6 bases, with 14 bases remaining between them. The CDR3 nucleotides are TGCGCCAGCAGCCATACGGGCCTAGGGGCCGGGGAGCTGTTTTTT. This encodes CASSHTGLGAGELFF.

This clone was seen only a few times. The rearrangement joins TRBV2 to TRBJ1-4, with D hard to call. V shed 7 bases and J shed 4 bases, with 16 bases lying between them. The V gene's germline CDR1 is SNHLY and CDR2 FYNNEI. The CDR3 has 15 residues. The CDR3 protein is CASTSSLAVNEKLFF. The DNA for the CDR3 is TGTGCCAGCACTAGCTCCCTGGCTGTTAATGAAAAACTGTTTTTT.

The gene calls are TRBV30 and TRBJ2-6; 10 bases map to TRBD2. CDR3 length equals 16 residues. From germline, CDR1 is GTSNPN and CDR2 SVGIG (reference sequence). V shed 6 bases and J 2 bases; nucleotides not matched to a gene: 7. The CDR3, as DNA: TGTGCCTGCAGTCTAGCGGGAGTAACTGGGGCCAACGTCCTGACTTTC. It codes for CACSLAGVTGANVLTF.

The gene calls are TRBV29-1 and TRBJ2-7; perhaps TRBD2 as D (5 bases). Germline V gene lookup returns CDR1 SQVTM and CDR2 ANQGSEA. V shed 5 bases and J shed 6 bases, with 11 bases lying between them. The CDR3 sequence is 11 residues long. Written as DNA, the CDR3 is TGCAGCGTTTTATTCCGGGGCGAGCAGTACTTC. Its translation is CSVLFRGEQYF.

This chain uses TRBV30 with TRBJ2-1, with D possibly being TRBD2 (6 bases). CDR1 GTSNPN and CDR2 SVGIG come from the germline V gene (reference sequence). The CDR3 consists of 13 residues. V shed 8 bases and J shed 3 bases, with 14 bases lying between them. In nucleotides, the CDR3 is TGTGCCCAACTCTGGCGGGGCTACAATGAGCAGTTCTTC. Its translation is CAQLWRGYNEQFF.

This chain links TRBV2 with TRBJ1-5; the D gene is possibly TRBD1 (6 bases). The CDR3 is made up of 18 amino acids. Germline-derived CDR1 and CDR2 are SNHLY and FYNNEI. Trimming pared 6 bases from V and 3 bases from J, leaving 24 bases between. CDR3 sequence: CASSRRRSGAQNNQPQHF. In DNA form, the CDR3 reads TGTGCCAGCAGCCGGAGGCGGTCAGGGGCGCAGAACAATCAGCCCCAGCATTTT. The variable domain in full, completed from reference TRBV2 and TRBJ1-5, reads EPEVTQTPSHQVTQMGQEVILRCVPISNHLYFYWYRQILGQKVEFLVSFYNNEISEKSEIFDDQFSVERPDGSNFTLKIRSTKLEDSAMYFCASSRRRSGAQNNQPQHFGDGTRLSIL.

The rearrangement links TRBV10-2 to TRBJ1-1, with TRBD1 identical over 8 bases. The CDR3 contains 13 residues. The V segment lost 6 bases and the J segment 5 bases; nucleotides outside the gene matches: 5. Germline loops: CDR1 WSHSY, CDR2 SAAADI. CDR3 loop: CASRDRGWTEAFF. The DNA of the CDR3 is TGCGCCAGCAGAGACAGGGGATGGACTGAAGCTTTCTTT.

V is TRBV6-1 and J is TRBJ2-7; weak D call: TRBD1 (6 bases). V was cut by 6 bases and J by 1 base, with 13 bases left in between. In germline, CDR1 is MNHNS, CDR2 SASEGT. This CDR3 has 14 residues. The CDR3 DNA reads as TGTGCCAGCAGGCTTGATACAGGGTCCTACGAGCAGTACTTC. The encoded protein is CASRLDTGSYEQYF.

This clone was observed a handful of times. At one end, the junction sequence differs from germline, possibly due to a read error. The V gene is TRBV11-2, the J gene TRBJ2-1; 7 bases match TRBD2. The CDR3 sequence is 16 residues long. Per the germline V gene, CDR1 is SGHAT and CDR2 is FQNNGV. This CDR3 reads CASRLGTGGPYNEQFF. CDR3 bases: TGTGCCAGCAGGTTAGGGACGGGGGGACCCTACAATGAGCAGTTCTTC.

This chain joins TRBV11-2 and TRBJ1-3; the D is unclear. This CDR3 contains 15 residues. Trimming left V 7 bases short and J 0 bases short, with 13 bases between. Germline assignment: CDR1 SGHAT and CDR2 FQNNGV. In nucleotides, the CDR3 is TGTGCCAGCACCTTCACGGGGTTCTCTGGAAACACCATATATTTT. Protein: CASTFTGFSGNTIYF. Together with reference TRBV11-2 and TRBJ1-3, the CDR3 gives the full variable domain: EAGVAQSPRYKIIEKRQSVAFWCNPISGHATLYWYQQILGQGPKLLIQFQNNGVVDDSQLPKDRFSAERLKGVDSTLKIQPAKLEDSAVYLCASTFTGFSGNTIYFGEGSWLTVV.

To note about this clone: The same CDR3 also results from other DNA sequences found in this sample. The chain combines TRBV15 with TRBJ2-1; 9 bases line up with TRBD1. The CDR3 consists of 15 residues. V dropped 3 bases and J dropped 0; count of bases not matched to a gene: 0. Per the germline V gene, CDR1 is LNHNV and CDR2 is YYDKDF (reference sequence). CDR3 loop: CATSRTGGSYNEQFF. The CDR3 DNA reads TGTGCCACCAGCAGGACAGGGGGCTCCTACAATGAGCAGTTCTTC.

V is TRBV11-2 and J is TRBJ2-5; 9 bases match TRBD2. This CDR3 contains 13 residues. Germline V CDR1 and CDR2: SGHAT, FQNNGV. V was pared by 5 bases and J by 10 bases, with 8 bases of the junction left unmatched. The CDR3 is CASSRTSALSQYF. CDR3 sequence (DNA): TGTGCCAGCAGCCGGACTAGCGCCCTTAGCCAGTACTTC.

The chain joins TRBV27 to TRBJ1-5; 7 bases are shared with TRBD1. V lost 6 bases, J lost 0 bases, and 5 bases stayed unmatched. The CDR3 runs 15 residues. CDR1 is MNHEY, CDR2 SMNVEV, per germline (reference sequence). CDR3 nucleotide sequence: TGTGCCAGCAGACTTACAGGGGATAGCAATCAGCCCCAGCATTTT. As protein: CASRLTGDSNQPQHF.

This clone has only a few counts. The chain has TRBV10-3 and TRBJ2-2; tentatively, D is TRBD1 (6 bases). V dropped 3 bases and J dropped 0 bases, with 11 bases sitting between them. The CDR3 length is 16 residues. Per germline, CDR1 ENHRY and CDR2 SYGVKD. CDR3 protein: CAISDRTDTNTGELFF. Written as DNA, the CDR3 is TGTGCCATCAGTGACAGGACAGACACGAACACCGGGGAGCTGTTTTTT.

This sequence joins TRBV20-1 and TRBJ2-7; 7 bases are a match to TRBD1. Looked up from germline, CDR1 is DFQATT and CDR2 is SNEGSKA (reference sequence). The CDR3 is made up of 11 amino acids. Unmatched junction bases numbered 3, after V lost 5 bases and J lost 5 bases. The CDR3 region is CSAGTDHEQYF. The DNA of the CDR3 is TGCAGTGCTGGGACAGACCACGAGCAGTACTTC.

The table lists this clone with a few counts. The chain is built from TRBV7-3 and TRBJ2-1, with 9 bases that match TRBD2. The CDR3 extends over 16 amino acids. V gave up 2 bases and J gave up 6 bases; unmatched junction bases: 8. CDR1 is SGHTA, CDR2 FQGTGA, per germline. The CDR3, as DNA: TGTGCCAGCAGCTTAGATGGGGCTAGCGGGGTCAATGAGCAGTTCTTC. This gives the protein CASSLDGASGVNEQFF. Full variable domain (missing parts from reference TRBV7-3 and TRBJ2-1): GAGVSQTPSNKVTEKGKYVELRCDPISGHTALYWYRQSLGQGPEFLIYFQGTGAADDSGLPNDRFFAVRPEGSVSTLKIQRTERGDSAVYLCASSLDGASGVNEQFFGPGTRLTVL.

This chain links TRBV15 with TRBJ1-1, with TRBD1 as a possible D gene (6 bases). Germline-derived CDR1 and CDR2 are LNHNV and YYDKDF (reference sequence). This CDR3 has 15 amino acids. Trimming cost V 0 bases and J 4 bases, with 12 bases left between them. DNA for the CDR3: TGTGCCACCAGCAGAGAGGGCAGGGGCAGCACTGAAGCTTTCTTT. Residues: CATSREGRGSTEAFF.

The gene calls are TRBV30 and TRBJ1-2; perhaps TRBD1 as D (5 bases). CDR3 length equals 12 residues. V lost 2 bases and J 8 bases, leaving 12 bases between the germline ends. Germline V gene data show CDR1 as GTSNPN and CDR2 as SVGIG (reference sequence). CDR3 nucleotide sequence: TGTGCCTGGAGTCTCGGCGGGGGGGGCTACACCTTC. Translated, it gives CAWSLGGGGYTF. Using reference TRBV30 and TRBJ1-2 for the parts outside the CDR3, the full variable domain is SQTIHQWPATLVQPVGSPLSLECTVEGTSNPNLYWYRQAAGRGLQLLFYSVGIGQISSEVPQNLSASRPQDRQFILSSKKLLLSDSGFYLCAWSLGGGGYTFGSGTRLTVV.

The genes are TRBV6-5 and TRBJ1-5, with TRBD1 identical over 7 bases. The CDR3 runs 15 residues. V trimming: 6 bases; J trimming: 2 bases; junction bases outside the gene matches: 7. The germline V gene has CDR1 MNHEY and CDR2 SVGAGI. CDR3 loop: CASRKTGYGNQPQHF. In DNA, the CDR3 is TGTGCCAGCAGGAAGACAGGGTATGGCAATCAGCCCCAGCATTTT.

The chain links TRBV6-5 to TRBJ1-5, with 7 positions matching TRBD1. The trim removed 6 bases at V and 1 base at J, leaving 3 bases unmatched. The length of the CDR3 is 14 residues. Germline V CDR1 and CDR2: MNHEY, SVGAGI. The CDR3 here is CASRPDRSNQPQHF. The CDR3, as DNA: TGTGCCAGCAGGCCGGACAGGAGCAATCAGCCCCAGCATTTT.

The chain employs TRBV7-9 and TRBJ1-6; 9 bases are shared with TRBD1. Germline V gives CDR1 SEHNR, CDR2 FQNEAQ (reference sequence). CDR3 length: 16 amino acids. Unmatched junction bases numbered 7, after V lost 8 bases and J lost 2 bases. The CDR3 sequence is CASGDRVGAYNSPLHF. The CDR3 bases are TGTGCCAGCGGGGACAGGGTGGGGGCCTATAATTCACCCCTCCACTTT.

The V and J genes are TRBV7-2 and TRBJ2-7; D may be TRBD2 (5 bases). V was cut by 1 base and J by 6 bases, with 13 bases left in between. Germline lookup yields CDR1 SGHTA and CDR2 FQGNSA. This CDR3 has 14 residues. The CDR3 sequence is CASSLVDWGGEQYF. For the CDR3, the DNA is TGTGCCAGCAGCTTAGTGGACTGGGGTGGCGAGCAGTACTTC.

The CDR3 coding sequence is TGTGCCAGCAGCTTCCGGGGGAACACTGAAGCTTTCTTT. Its protein is CASSFRGNTEAFF. The gene calls are TRBV5-8 and TRBJ1-1; D unresolved. This CDR3 has 13 amino acids. Germline V gene data show CDR1 as SGHTS and CDR2 as YDEGEE. V shed 2 bases and J shed 1 base, with 6 bases lying between them.

This clone was recorded only once. The rearrangement links TRBV11-3 to TRBJ2-5, with D possibly TRBD2 on 5 matching bases. The CDR3 length is 13 residues. V was shortened by 5 bases and J by 5 bases, with 12 bases between the two germline ends. Per the germline V gene, CDR1 is SGHNT and CDR2 is YENEEA. The CDR3 nucleotides are TGTGCCAGCAGCCGAGGGTTGGCGGAGACCCAGTACTTC. It encodes CASSRGLAETQYF.

The chain combines TRBV7-2 with TRBJ2-1; TRBD2 agrees at 10 bases. CDR1 SGHTA and CDR2 FQGNSA come from the germline V gene. The length of the CDR3 is 17 residues. The V and J ends lost 5 bases and 1 base, in that order; junction bases with no gene match: 8. The CDR3 DNA reads TGTGCCAGCAGCCCCCCAAGCGGGAGGGAGTCCTACAATGAGCAGTTCTTC. Its translation: CASSPPSGRESYNEQFF.

The chain employs TRBV4-3 and TRBJ1-1, with D possibly TRBD1 on 6 matching bases. This CDR3 is 19 amino acids long. Germline V gene sequence: CDR1 LGHNA, CDR2 YSLEER. The V end was cut by 2 bases, the J end by 1 base, with 23 bases between. DNA for the CDR3: TGCGCCAGCAGCCAAACCACCATCCGGGACACGTACCCGAACACTGAAGCTTTCTTT. Translation: CASSQTTIRDTYPNTEAFF.

The chain employs TRBV7-2 and TRBJ2-7, with 10 positions matching TRBD2. This CDR3 comprises 16 residues. The ends lost 5 bases at V and 6 bases at J; junction bases unmatched: 13. Germline V gene sequence: CDR1 SGHTA, CDR2 FQGNSA. CDR3 sequence (DNA): TGTGCCAGCAGCCTCATGGGGCTAGCGGGAGAAGGCGAGCAGTACTTC. It is translated as CASSLMGLAGEGEQYF.

The chain links TRBV5-1 to TRBJ2-7; perhaps TRBD2 as D (6 bases). V dropped 4 bases and J dropped 5 bases, with 16 bases sitting between them. This CDR3 region has 14 residues. From germline, CDR1 is SGHRS and CDR2 YFSETQ. The CDR3 spells CASSPRGYGDEQYF. In nucleotides, the CDR3 is TGCGCCAGCAGCCCCCGGGGGTACGGAGACGAGCAGTACTTC.

V and J are TRBV9 and TRBJ2-1, with 13 bases that match TRBD2. Germline CDR1 reads SGDLS; CDR2 reads YYNGEE. This CDR3 contains 16 residues. With 3 bases clipped from V and 3 bases from J, the junction kept 3 bases outside the gene matches. The CDR3 nucleotides read TGTGCCAGCAGCGAAACTAGCGGGAGGGACTACAATGAGCAGTTCTTC. It is translated as CASSETSGRDYNEQFF.

The rearrangement links TRBV2 to TRBJ2-5; tentatively, D is TRBD1 (5 bases). This CDR3 has 14 residues. CDR1 and CDR2 from the germline V gene are SNHLY and FYNNEI. The V and J ends lost 4 bases and 1 base respectively, with 10 bases between them. The CDR3 protein is CASSGQSVQETQYF. DNA of the CDR3: TGTGCCAGCAGTGGACAGTCGGTCCAAGAGACCCAGTACTTC.

The chain carries TRBV6-4 and TRBJ2-5; 7 positions match TRBD2. V lost 3 bases to trimming and J lost 1 base; unmatched junction nucleotides: 8. The CDR3 length is 16 residues. The germline V gene has CDR1 MRHNA and CDR2 SNTAGT. The CDR3 spells CASSESTSALQETQYF. In DNA form, the CDR3 reads TGTGCCAGCAGTGAATCCACTAGCGCCCTCCAAGAGACCCAGTACTTC.